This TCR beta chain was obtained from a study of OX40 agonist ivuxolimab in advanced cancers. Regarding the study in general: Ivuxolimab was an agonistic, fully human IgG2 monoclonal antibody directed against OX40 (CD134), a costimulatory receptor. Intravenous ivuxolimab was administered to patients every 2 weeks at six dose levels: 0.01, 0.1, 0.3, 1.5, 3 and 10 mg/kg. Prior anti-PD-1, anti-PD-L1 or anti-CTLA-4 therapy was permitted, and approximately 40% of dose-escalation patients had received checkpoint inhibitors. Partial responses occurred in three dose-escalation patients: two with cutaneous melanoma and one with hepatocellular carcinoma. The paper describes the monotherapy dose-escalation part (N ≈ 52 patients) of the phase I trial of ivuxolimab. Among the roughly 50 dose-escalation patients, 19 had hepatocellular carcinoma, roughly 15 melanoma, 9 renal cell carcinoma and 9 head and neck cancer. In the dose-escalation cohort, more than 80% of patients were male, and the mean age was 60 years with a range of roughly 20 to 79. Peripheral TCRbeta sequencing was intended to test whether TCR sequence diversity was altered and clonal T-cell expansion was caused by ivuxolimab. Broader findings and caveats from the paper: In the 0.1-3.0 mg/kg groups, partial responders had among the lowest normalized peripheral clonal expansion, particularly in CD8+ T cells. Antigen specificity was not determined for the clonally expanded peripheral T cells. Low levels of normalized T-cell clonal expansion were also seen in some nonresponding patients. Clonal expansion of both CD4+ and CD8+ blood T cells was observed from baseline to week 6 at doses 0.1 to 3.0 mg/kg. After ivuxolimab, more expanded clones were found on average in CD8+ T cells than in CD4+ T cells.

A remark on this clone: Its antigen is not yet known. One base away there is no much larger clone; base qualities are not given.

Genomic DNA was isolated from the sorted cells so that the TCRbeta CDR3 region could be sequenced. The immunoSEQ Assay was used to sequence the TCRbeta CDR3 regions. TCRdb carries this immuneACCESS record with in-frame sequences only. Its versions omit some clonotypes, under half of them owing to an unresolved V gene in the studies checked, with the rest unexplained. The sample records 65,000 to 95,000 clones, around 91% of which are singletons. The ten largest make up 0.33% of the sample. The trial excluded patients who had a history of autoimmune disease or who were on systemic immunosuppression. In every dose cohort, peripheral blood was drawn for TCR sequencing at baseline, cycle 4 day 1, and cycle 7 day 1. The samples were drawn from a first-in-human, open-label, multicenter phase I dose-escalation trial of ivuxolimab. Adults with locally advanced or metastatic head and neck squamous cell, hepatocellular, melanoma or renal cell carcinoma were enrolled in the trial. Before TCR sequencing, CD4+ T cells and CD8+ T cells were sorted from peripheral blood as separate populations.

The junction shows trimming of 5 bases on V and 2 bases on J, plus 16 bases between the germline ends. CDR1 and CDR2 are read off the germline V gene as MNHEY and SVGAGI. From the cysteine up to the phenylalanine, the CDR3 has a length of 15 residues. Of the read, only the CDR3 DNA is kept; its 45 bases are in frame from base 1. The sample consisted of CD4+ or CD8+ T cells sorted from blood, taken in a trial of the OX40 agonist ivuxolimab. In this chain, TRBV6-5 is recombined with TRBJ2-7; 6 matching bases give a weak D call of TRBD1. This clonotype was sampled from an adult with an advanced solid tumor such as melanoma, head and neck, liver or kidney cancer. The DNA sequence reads TGTGCCAGCAGTAAACCGGGACACATAACCTACGAGCAGTACTTC. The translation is CASSKPGHITYEQYF.